What follows are 17 T cell receptor beta chains derived from one specimen sequenced in a study of graft-versus-host responses after intestinal transplantation. Clones were read by immunoSEQ multiplex PCR, and TCRdb kept only the in-frame ones, dropping some. The sample shows about 4,600 clones, approximately 30% of them seen only once. This specimen consisted of alloreactive CD4+ T cells from a mixed lymphocyte reaction culture, obtained before intestinal transplant. Regarding subset: CFSE-low proliferating T cells sorted from roughly 6-day pre-transplant mixed lymphocyte reaction (GvH or HvG direction). The receptors stem from a human patient who received an intestinal transplant.

The rearrangement joins TRBV2 to TRBJ2-7, with D hard to call. From germline, CDR1 is SNHLY and CDR2 FYNNEI. Between the trimmed V and J ends, which lost 8 bases and 4 bases, there was a span of 9 bases. The CDR3 consists of 11 residues. Here the CDR3 reads CASEKGYEQYF. The CDR3 nucleotides are TGTGCCAGCGAGAAGGGTTACGAGCAGTACTTC.

The genes are TRBV11-1 and TRBJ1-1; possibly TRBD1 for D (6 bases). Germline loops: CDR1 SGHAT, CDR2 FQDESV (reference sequence). There are 13 residues in the CDR3. Between the trimmed V and J ends, which lost 6 bases and 4 bases, there was a span of 12 bases. CDR3 in amino acids: CASRLTGPTEAFF. The DNA of the CDR3 is TGTGCCAGCAGACTAACAGGGCCCACTGAAGCTTTCTTT.

The V and J genes are TRBV11-3 and TRBJ2-7; D gene uncertain. Per the germline V gene, CDR1 is SGHNT and CDR2 is YENEEA. V shed 3 bases and J shed 2 bases, with 8 bases lying between them. This CDR3 has 13 residues. The CDR3: CASSFSIAYEQYF. The CDR3 region has the DNA TGTGCCAGCAGCTTTTCGATAGCCTACGAGCAGTACTTC.

This clone appeared a few times. V usage is TRBV18 and J usage is TRBJ2-7; 9 bases fit TRBD1. The length of the CDR3 is 14 residues. The ends lost 2 bases at V and 2 bases at J; junction bases unmatched: 1. CDR1 is KGHSH, CDR2 LQKENI, per germline. In DNA form, the CDR3 reads TGTGCCAGCTCACCAAACAGGGGGCCCTACGAGCAGTACTTC. This translates into CASSPNRGPYEQYF.

This clone was found a few times. The genes are TRBV27 and TRBJ2-7; the D gene is possibly TRBD1 (5 bases). The ends were cut back, 2 bases at V and 4 bases at J, with 9 bases in the middle. The CDR3 is made up of 13 amino acids. CDR1 MNHEY and CDR2 SMNVEV come from the germline V gene (reference sequence). The CDR3 sequence is CASSLGQKYEQYF. CDR3 sequence (DNA): TGTGCCAGCAGTTTAGGACAAAAATACGAGCAGTACTTC.

This rearrangement joins TRBV6-8 to TRBJ1-1; unclear D gene. V was shortened by 0 bases and J by 14 bases, with 13 bases between the two germline ends. From germline, CDR1 is MNHGY and CDR2 SAAAGT. This CDR3 is 12 amino acids long. The CDR3 sequence: CASSYSKVGPFF. The DNA of the CDR3 is TGTGCCAGCAGTTACTCGAAGGTTGGTCCCTTCTTT.

This clone was found a few times. The chain uses TRBV4-2 and TRBJ2-3, with D uncertain. Per the germline V gene, CDR1 is LGHNA and CDR2 is YNFKEQ. The CDR3 has 12 residues. V was pared by 3 bases and J by 3 bases, with 4 bases between. The CDR3 DNA is TGTGCCAGCAGCCACCAGACAGATACGCAGTATTTT. Translating gives CASSHQTDTQYF.

The chain is built from TRBV7-3 and TRBJ2-1; 8 bases line up with TRBD1. CDR1 SGHTA and CDR2 FQGTGA come from the germline V gene. The CDR3 consists of 13 residues. J lost 6 bases, V lost 6 bases, and 4 bases had no gene match. The DNA for the CDR3 is TGTGCCAGCAGGGAGACAGGGGCCAATGAGCAGTTCTTC. Protein product: CASRETGANEQFF.

The chain employs TRBV11-1 and TRBJ1-5, with D unclear. The length of the CDR3 is 15 residues. The V and J ends lost 1 base and 11 bases respectively, with 18 bases between them. The germline CDR1 and CDR2 sequences are SGHAT and FQDESV (reference sequence). For the CDR3, the DNA is TGTGCCAGCAGCTTAGGGGCAGGTGCTGGGGAGGCCCAGCATTTT. This translates into CASSLGAGAGEAQHF.

The V call is TRBV6-6, the J call TRBJ2-1; 14 nucleotides align to TRBD2. J was trimmed by 10 bases and V by 6 bases; bases with no gene match: 11. Germline values: CDR1 MNHNY, CDR2 SVGAGI (reference sequence). The CDR3 spans 16 residues. In DNA form, the CDR3 reads TGTGCCAGCAGAACCTCCGGGACTAGCGGGAGAGGGGAGCAGTTCTTC. This sequence encodes CASRTSGTSGRGEQFF.

J is TRBJ2-1 and V is TRBV15; D remains ambiguous. Germline V gene lookup returns CDR1 LNHNV and CDR2 YYDKDF (reference sequence). The V gene lost 3 bases and the J gene lost 0 bases, with 9 bases spanning the gap. CDR3 size: 15 residues. CDR3 coding DNA: TGTGCCACCAGCAGGGATAGACCCTCCTACAATGAGCAGTTCTTC. It yields the protein CATSRDRPSYNEQFF.

Only a few counts were recorded for this clone. At one end the junction does not follow the germline gene, possibly because of a read error. This chain connects TRBV5-4 to TRBJ1-6; possibly TRBD1 for D (5 bases). Germline V lookup: CDR1 SGHNT, CDR2 YYREEE (reference sequence). CDR3 size: 16 residues. The CDR3 is CASNLGPSLFNSPLHF. The CDR3 DNA sequence: TGTGCCAGCAACTTGGGGCCCAGCCTCTTCAATTCACCCCTCCACTTT. The variable domain in full, completed from reference TRBV5-4 and TRBJ1-6, reads ETGVTQSPTHLIKTRGQQVTLRCSSQSGHNTVSWYQQALGQGPQFIFQYYREEENGRGNFPPRFSGLQFPNYSSELNVNALELDDSALYLCASNLGPSLFNSPLHFGNGTRLTVT.

This sequence joins TRBV10-1 and TRBJ1-5; tentative D call: TRBD1 (6 bases). CDR3 length: 18 residues. V was pared by 4 bases and J by 4 bases, with 23 bases between. Germline V lookup: CDR1 WNHNN, CDR2 SYGVQD (reference sequence). CDR3 sequence: CASSGTPRSRQGNQPQHF. The DNA of the CDR3 is TGCGCCAGCAGTGGGACCCCCCGCTCCCGCCAGGGGAATCAGCCCCAGCATTTT.

The sample holds one count of this clone. A single base separates this from a much larger clone, so it may be a read error. The chain joins TRBV5-4 to TRBJ2-5; TRBD2 aligns across 10 bases. Per germline, CDR1 SGHNT and CDR2 YYREEE (reference sequence). The V segment lost 0 bases and the J segment 5 bases; nucleotides outside the gene matches: 10. CDR3 length: 17 residues. CDR3 DNA sequence: TGTGCCAGCAGCTTGGGTGTGAGCGGGGGGGCCTGGGAGACCCAGTACTTC. This codes for CASSLGVSGGAWETQYF. The variable domain in full, with the rest retrieved from reference TRBV5-4 and TRBJ2-5, is ETGVTQSPTHLIKTRGQQVTLRCSSQSGHNTVSWYQQALGQGPQFIFQYYREEENGRGNFPPRFSGLQFPNYSSELNVNALELDDSALYLCASSLGVSGGAWETQYFGPGTRLLVL.

This clone is classed as medium-sized. One end of the junction does not line up with germline, which may come from a read error. The chain joins TRBV18 to TRBJ1-4, with 8 bases identical to TRBD1. CDR3 length equals 18 residues. Germline-derived CDR1 and CDR2 are KGHSH and LQKENI. The CDR3 sequence: CASSSPGTGTLTNEKLFF. CDR3 sequence (DNA): TGTGCCAGCTCATCACCCGGGACAGGAACTCTAACTAATGAAAAACTGTTTTTT. Full variable domain (outside the CDR3, taken from reference TRBV18 and TRBJ1-4): NAGVMQNPRHLVRRRGQEARLRCSPMKGHSHVYWYRQLPEEGLKFMVYLQKENIIDESGMPKERFSAEFPKEGPSILRIQQVVRGDSAAYFCASSSPGTGTLTNEKLFFGSGTQLSVL.

This clone was seen a handful of times. The gene calls are TRBV6-6 and TRBJ2-3; D uncertain. The ends were cut back, 0 bases at V and 1 base at J, with 8 bases in the middle. The CDR3 has 15 residues. CDR1 and CDR2 (germline): MNHNY, SVGAGI (reference sequence). Here the CDR3 DNA reads TGTGCCAGCAGTTACTCGAATAGACGCACAGATACGCAGTATTTT. This codes for CASSYSNRRTDTQYF.

Only a few counts were recorded for this clone. The chain is built from TRBV9 and TRBJ2-3, with 10 bases identical to TRBD2. CDR1 SGDLS and CDR2 YYNGEE come from the germline V gene. CDR3 length: 16 residues. V gave up 0 bases and J gave up 5 bases; unmatched junction bases: 6. CDR3 residues: CASSVAQRGGRDTQYF. CDR3 in DNA: TGTGCCAGCAGCGTAGCCCAGCGGGGGGGCCGAGATACGCAGTATTTT.